These 30 T cell receptor beta chains were all obtained from the same sample, sequenced in a study of control samples from healthy donors and cancer patients. The table came from immunoSEQ multiplex PCR; TCRdb's copy has only in-frame clones and leaves some out. The sample includes 150,000 or so clones, around 96% of them seen just once. The sample was blood. The receptors come from a man between 40 and 49 years old in good health.

The chain is built from TRBV6-1 and TRBJ1-3; no definite D call. Trimming removed 1 base at V and 4 bases at J, with 14 bases between. The CDR3 contains 16 residues. Looked up from germline, CDR1 is MNHNS and CDR2 is SASEGT. CDR3 bases: TGTGCCAGCAGTGAAGGGTCGGCTGGGTCCGGAAACACCATATATTTT. Translation gives CASSEGSAGSGNTIYF.

This clone was found once. This chain links TRBV14 with TRBJ2-7; D unresolved. This CDR3 contains 16 residues. The germline CDR1 and CDR2 sequences are SGHDN and FVKESK. Between the trimmed V and J ends, which lost 0 bases and 4 bases, there was a span of 16 bases. In nucleotides, the CDR3 is TGTGCCAGCAGCCAAGAACCGACTCACCCCCCATACGAGCAGTACTTC. Amino acid sequence: CASSQEPTHPPYEQYF. Based on the CDR3 plus reference TRBV14 and TRBJ2-7, the full variable domain is EAGVTQFPSHSVIEKGQTVTLRCDPISGHDNLYWYRRVMGKEIKFLLHFVKESKQDESGMPNNRFLAERTGGTYSTLKVQPAELEDSGVYFCASSQEPTHPPYEQYFGPGTRLTVT.

This chain links TRBV24-1 with TRBJ2-3; D unresolved. V dropped 3 bases and J dropped 4 bases, with 13 bases sitting between them. This CDR3 has 15 amino acids. Germline CDR1 and CDR2: KGHDR and SFDVKD. The CDR3 region has the DNA TGTGCCACCAGTGATCAGCGAAACGGCCCAGATACGCAGTATTTT. Its translation: CATSDQRNGPDTQYF.

The chain joins TRBV28 to TRBJ1-1; TRBD1 matches at 9 bases. CDR1 is MDHEN, CDR2 SYDVKM, per germline. CDR3 length equals 14 residues. The J segment lost 5 bases and the V segment lost 7 bases, leaving 8 bases of the junction unmatched. The CDR3 loop reads CASIRTGGRTEAFF. In DNA, the CDR3 is TGTGCCAGCATACGCACAGGGGGCAGGACTGAAGCTTTCTTT.

This rearrangement joins TRBV15 to TRBJ1-2; D is unresolved. Trimming stripped 0 bases from V and 6 bases from J, with 11 bases between. Germline values: CDR1 LNHNV, CDR2 YYDKDF (reference sequence). The CDR3 has 14 amino acids. This CDR3 is CATSRELESDGYTF. The DNA for the CDR3 is TGTGCCACCAGCAGAGAATTGGAATCAGATGGCTACACCTTC.

This rearrangement joins TRBV5-1 to TRBJ2-1, with a tentative D call TRBD1 (7 bases). Trimming pared 0 bases from V and 4 bases from J, leaving 14 bases between. From germline, CDR1 is SGHRS and CDR2 YFSETQ. The CDR3 runs 16 residues. Here the CDR3 DNA reads TGCGCCAGCAGCTTGGAAGGCAGGGGGGTTTACAATGAGCAGTTCTTC. It codes for CASSLEGRGVYNEQFF. Variable domain in full (rest from reference TRBV5-1 and TRBJ2-1): KAGVTQTPRYLIKTRGQQVTLSCSPISGHRSVSWYQQTPGQGLQFLFEYFSETQRNKGNFPGRFSGRQFSNSRSEMNVSTLELGDSALYLCASSLEGRGVYNEQFFGPGTRLTVL.

This sequence joins TRBV27 and TRBJ1-5; D possibly corresponds to TRBD1 (5 bases). The germline gives CDR1 MNHEY, CDR2 SMNVEV (reference sequence). The CDR3 has 14 residues. Between the trimmed V and J ends, which lost 2 bases and 3 bases, there was a span of 8 bases. This CDR3 reads CASSLTGHNQPQHF. CDR3 sequence (DNA): TGTGCCAGCAGTTTAACAGGACACAATCAGCCCCAGCATTTT.

The chain links TRBV2 to TRBJ1-4; 10 bases match TRBD1. This CDR3 is 15 amino acids long. Trimming removed 4 bases from V and 5 bases from J; junction bases left unmatched: 4. Per germline, CDR1 SNHLY and CDR2 FYNNEI. CDR3: CASSGQGARNEKLFF. The CDR3 bases are TGTGCCAGCAGTGGACAGGGGGCGCGGAATGAAAAACTGTTTTTT.

The chain carries TRBV28 and TRBJ2-7, with D possibly matching TRBD2 (6 bases). This CDR3 region has 13 residues. V lost 8 bases to trimming and J lost 1 base, with 12 bases between them. Per germline, CDR1 MDHEN and CDR2 SYDVKM. The CDR3 spells CASEGGGSYEQYF. The CDR3 nucleotides are TGTGCCAGCGAGGGAGGTGGGTCCTACGAGCAGTACTTC.

The genes are TRBV11-2 and TRBJ2-7, with D tentatively TRBD1 (6 bases). This CDR3 region has 18 residues. Trimming took 1 base from V and 1 from J, leaving 20 bases between them. Per the germline V gene, CDR1 is SGHAT and CDR2 is FQNNGV. The CDR3 spells CASSLGRRTELYSYEQYF. CDR3 in DNA: TGTGCCAGCAGCTTAGGGCGAAGGACAGAACTCTATTCCTACGAGCAGTACTTC.

The gene calls are TRBV4-3 and TRBJ2-2, with D possibly TRBD1 on 5 matching bases. Germline V gene lookup returns CDR1 LGHNA and CDR2 YSLEER. Between the trimmed V and J ends, which lost 5 bases and 5 bases, there was a span of 18 bases. The CDR3 consists of 16 residues. CDR3: CASSGARTVGTGELFF. DNA for the CDR3: TGCGCCAGCAGCGGGGCTCGTACAGTGGGTACCGGGGAGCTGTTTTTT.

The CDR3 DNA reads as TGTGCCACCAGTACAGGGGTCGTAGGCAATCAGCCCCAGCATTTT. Amino acid sequence: CATSTGVVGNQPQHF. V gene TRBV24-1 combines with J gene TRBJ1-5; 7 nucleotides match TRBD1. This CDR3 comprises 15 residues. Germline V gene data show CDR1 as KGHDR and CDR2 as SFDVKD. With V trimmed by 6 bases and J by 2 bases, 6 bases remained unmatched.

The chain couples TRBV27 to TRBJ1-4; 9 positions agree with TRBD1. Germline assignment: CDR1 MNHEY and CDR2 SMNVEV (reference sequence). The J segment lost 6 bases and the V segment lost 5 bases, leaving 7 bases of the junction unmatched. The CDR3 covers 15 residues. This CDR3 is CASSPTGGGDEKLFF. The CDR3 nucleotides read TGTGCCAGCAGTCCCACAGGGGGCGGGGATGAAAAACTGTTTTTT.

This clone was seen a single time. The DNA of the CDR3 is TGTGCCAGTAGTACCACCCAGACAAGGGGCTACACCTTC. It encodes CASSTTQTRGYTF. The J gene is TRBJ1-2, the V gene TRBV19; D gene ambiguous. V was clipped by 4 bases and J by 8 bases, with 14 bases between them. The CDR3 has 13 residues. Germline V CDR1 and CDR2: LNHDA, SQIVND (reference sequence).

The V and J genes are TRBV2 and TRBJ1-5; unclear D gene. Germline CDR1 and CDR2: SNHLY and FYNNEI. This CDR3 is built from 14 residues. Trimming took 7 bases from V and 5 from J, leaving 15 bases between them. Here the CDR3 DNA reads TGTGCCAGCAAGCCCAGTTTATACGATCAGCCCCAGCATTTT. Amino acid sequence: CASKPSLYDQPQHF.

The chain links TRBV4-3 to TRBJ2-1; weak D call: TRBD2 (5 bases). The ends were cut back, 1 base at V and 1 base at J, with 8 bases in the middle. Germline-derived CDR1 and CDR2 are LGHNA and YSLEER. The CDR3 runs to 15 residues. This CDR3 reads CASSQGRGSYNEQFF. CDR3 DNA: TGCGCCAGCAGCCAAGGTCGAGGGTCCTACAATGAGCAGTTCTTC.

The chain couples TRBV7-3 to TRBJ1-1; D is perhaps TRBD1 (5 bases). V was clipped by 5 bases and J by 0 bases, with 16 bases between them. The CDR3 contains 16 residues. Germline-derived CDR1 and CDR2 are SGHTA and FQGTGA. The CDR3 bases are TGTGCCAGCAGCCCCCAGATGGCAGGGCTGAACACTGAAGCTTTCTTT. Its protein is CASSPQMAGLNTEAFF.

The gene calls are TRBV18 and TRBJ1-2; 10 bases align to TRBD1. The CDR3 loop spans 16 amino acids. V shed 2 bases, J shed 8 bases, and the junction held 11 bases outside the gene matches. Germline assignment: CDR1 KGHSH and CDR2 LQKENI. The CDR3 loop reads CASSPTDGTGVQGYTF. CDR3 coding DNA: TGTGCCAGCTCACCAACTGACGGGACAGGGGTCCAAGGCTACACCTTC.

The chain's CDR3 is CASRPGQGIDEQYF. The CDR3 region has the DNA TGTGCCAGCAGACCGGGACAGGGGATTGACGAGCAGTACTTC. V gene TRBV6-5 combines with J gene TRBJ2-7; 10 bases are a match to TRBD1. The CDR3 has 14 residues. V lost 6 bases to trimming and J lost 5 bases; unmatched junction nucleotides: 7. Germline CDR1 is MNHEY and CDR2 is SVGAGI.

The chain joins TRBV10-2 to TRBJ1-1, with D tentatively TRBD1 (6 bases). CDR3 size: 13 residues. V was shortened by 6 bases and J by 0 bases, with 8 bases between the two germline ends. Germline V gives CDR1 WSHSY, CDR2 SAAADI. Here the CDR3 DNA reads TGCGCCAGCAGAGGGACACTGAACACTGAAGCTTTCTTT. Its translation: CASRGTLNTEAFF.

V is TRBV30 and J is TRBJ1-6; unclear D gene. With 5 bases removed from V and 2 bases from J, the gap between germline ends came to 13 bases. From germline, CDR1 is GTSNPN and CDR2 SVGIG (reference sequence). This CDR3 region has 15 residues. The CDR3 spells CAWGREGAYNSPLHF. In DNA form, the CDR3 reads TGTGCCTGGGGGAGGGAGGGAGCCTATAATTCACCCCTCCACTTT.

CDR3 sequence (DNA): TGTGCCAGCAGGGACGCGACCGGGGAGCTGTTTTTT. It specifies CASRDATGELFF. V usage is TRBV28 and J usage is TRBJ2-2; D not certain. V lost 6 bases and J lost 5, with 7 bases in between. The CDR3 length is 12 residues. The V gene's germline CDR1 is MDHEN and CDR2 SYDVKM.

CDR3 in amino acids: CASSSGDISNSNQPQHF. CDR3 DNA sequence: TGTGCCAGCAGCTCCGGGGACATCAGTAATAGCAATCAGCCCCAGCATTTT. V usage is TRBV7-2 and J usage is TRBJ1-5; D possibly corresponds to TRBD1 (6 bases). The V gene lost 4 bases and the J gene lost 0 bases, with 16 bases spanning the gap. Looked up from germline, CDR1 is SGHTA and CDR2 is FQGNSA. This CDR3 is 17 amino acids long.

The chain employs TRBV5-8 and TRBJ1-2; 8 nucleotides align to TRBD1. V trimming: 0 bases; J trimming: 0 bases; junction bases outside the gene matches: 10. Per the germline V gene, CDR1 is SGHTS and CDR2 is YDEGEE. The CDR3 length is 18 residues. The CDR3 bases are TGTGCCAGCAGCTTGGCCCCTGGGACAGGCTCTTCTAACTATGGCTACACCTTC. This codes for CASSLAPGTGSSNYGYTF. The full variable domain, its missing parts supplied by reference TRBV5-8 and TRBJ1-2, is EAGVTQSPTHLIKTRGQQATLRCSPISGHTSVYWYQQALGLGLQFLLWYDEGEERNRGNFPPRFSGRQFPNYSSELNVNALELEDSALYLCASSLAPGTGSSNYGYTFGSGTRLTVV.

The gene calls are TRBV27 and TRBJ2-2, with unresolved D. The CDR3 is made up of 16 amino acids. V dropped 3 bases and J dropped 5 bases, with 16 bases sitting between them. Per germline, CDR1 MNHEY and CDR2 SMNVEV (reference sequence). The CDR3 DNA follows: TGTGCCAGCAGTTTTCTGGTCCCCCACCTGACCGGGGAGCTGTTTTTT. It codes for CASSFLVPHLTGELFF.

This chain joins TRBV19 and TRBJ2-3, with D maybe TRBD2 (6 bases). Germline CDR1 is LNHDA and CDR2 is SQIVND (reference sequence). This CDR3 contains 15 residues. Trimming took 4 bases from V and 0 from J, leaving 11 bases between them. The CDR3 here is CASSRDFPSTDTQYF. The CDR3, as DNA: TGTGCCAGTAGTAGGGACTTTCCTAGCACAGATACGCAGTATTTT.

J is TRBJ1-1 and V is TRBV6-5, with unresolved D. Trimming removed 7 bases from V and 3 bases from J, with 15 bases in between. CDR3 length: 14 residues. CDR1 and CDR2 from the germline V gene are MNHEY and SVGAGI. DNA for the CDR3: TGTGCCAGCACCACGACCCTCTCTTACACTGAAGCTTTCTTT. Protein: CASTTTLSYTEAFF.

J is TRBJ2-6 and V is TRBV18, with 7 bases identical to TRBD1. Germline lookup yields CDR1 KGHSH and CDR2 LQKENI. The junction had 8 bases not matched to a gene; V was cut back by 6 bases and J by 0 bases. The CDR3 extends over 17 amino acids. CDR3 residues: CASSVGQANSGANVLTF. DNA for the CDR3: TGTGCCAGCTCGGTCGGACAGGCCAACTCTGGGGCCAACGTCCTGACTTTC.

V usage is TRBV12-3 or TRBV12-4 and J usage is TRBJ1-1; D gene uncertain. This CDR3 contains 13 residues. The V end lost 6 bases, the J end lost 5 bases, and 13 bases lay between the germline ends. CDR3 amino acids: CASSASSGTEAFF. In nucleotides, the CDR3 is TGTGCCAGCAGCGCCTCCTCCGGGACTGAAGCTTTCTTT.

This chain connects TRBV6-7 to TRBJ1-2, with 8 bases lining up with TRBD1. TRBV6-7 is annotated as an ORF whose role is uncertain. V gave up 6 bases and J gave up 4 bases; unmatched junction bases: 10. This CDR3 comprises 15 residues. Here the CDR3 reads CASRMDRAGGYGYTF. Written as DNA, the CDR3 is TGTGCCAGCAGGATGGACAGGGCCGGTGGCTATGGCTACACCTTC.